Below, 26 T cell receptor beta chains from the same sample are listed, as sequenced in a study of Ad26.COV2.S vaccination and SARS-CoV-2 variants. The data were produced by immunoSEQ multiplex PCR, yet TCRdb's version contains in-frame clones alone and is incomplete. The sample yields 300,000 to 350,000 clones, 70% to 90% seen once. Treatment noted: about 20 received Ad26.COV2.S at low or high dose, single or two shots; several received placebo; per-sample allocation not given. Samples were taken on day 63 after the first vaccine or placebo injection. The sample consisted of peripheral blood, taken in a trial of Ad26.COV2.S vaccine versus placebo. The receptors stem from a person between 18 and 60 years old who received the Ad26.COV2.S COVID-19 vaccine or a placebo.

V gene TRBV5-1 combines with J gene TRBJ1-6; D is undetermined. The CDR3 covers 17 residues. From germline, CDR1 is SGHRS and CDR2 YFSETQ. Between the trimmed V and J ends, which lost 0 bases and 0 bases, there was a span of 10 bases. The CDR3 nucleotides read TGCGCCAGCAGCTTGGTCAGTCCGAGCTCCTATAATTCACCCCTCCACTTT. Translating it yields CASSLVSPSSYNSPLHF. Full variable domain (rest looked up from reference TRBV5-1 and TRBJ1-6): KAGVTQTPRYLIKTRGQQVTLSCSPISGHRSVSWYQQTPGQGLQFLFEYFSETQRNKGNFPGRFSGRQFSNSRSEMNVSTLELGDSALYLCASSLVSPSSYNSPLHFGNGTRLTVT.

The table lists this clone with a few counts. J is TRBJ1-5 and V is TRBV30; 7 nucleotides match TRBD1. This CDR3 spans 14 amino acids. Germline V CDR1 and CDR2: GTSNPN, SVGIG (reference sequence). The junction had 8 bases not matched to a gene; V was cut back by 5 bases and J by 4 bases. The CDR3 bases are TGTGCCTGGCAGACAGGGCGGGGAAATCAGCCCCAGCATTTT. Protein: CAWQTGRGNQPQHF.

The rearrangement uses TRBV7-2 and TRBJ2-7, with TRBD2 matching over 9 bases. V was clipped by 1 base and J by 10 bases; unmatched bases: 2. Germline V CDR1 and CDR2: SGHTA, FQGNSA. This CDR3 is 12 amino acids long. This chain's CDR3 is CASSLGLAVQYF. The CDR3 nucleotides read TGTGCCAGCAGCTTAGGACTAGCGGTTCAGTACTTC.

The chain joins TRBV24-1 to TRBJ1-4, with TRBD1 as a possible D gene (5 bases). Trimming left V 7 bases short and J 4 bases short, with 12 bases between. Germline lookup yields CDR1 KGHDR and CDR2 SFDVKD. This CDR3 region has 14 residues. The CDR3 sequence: CATSDSSNNEKLFF. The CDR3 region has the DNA TGTGCCACCAGCGACAGCAGCAATAATGAAAAACTGTTTTTT.

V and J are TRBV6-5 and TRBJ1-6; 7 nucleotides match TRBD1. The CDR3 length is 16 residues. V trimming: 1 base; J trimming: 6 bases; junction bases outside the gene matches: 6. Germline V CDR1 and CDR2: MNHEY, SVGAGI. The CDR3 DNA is TGTGCCAGCAGTTACTGGGAGGGGGCTCGTAATTCACCCCTCCACTTT. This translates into CASSYWEGARNSPLHF.

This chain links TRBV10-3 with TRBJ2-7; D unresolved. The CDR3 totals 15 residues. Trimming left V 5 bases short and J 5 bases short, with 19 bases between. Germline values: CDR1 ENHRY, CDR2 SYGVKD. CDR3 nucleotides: TGTGCCATCAGTCCCACGGGCCAATTTTTGAACGAGCAGTACTTC. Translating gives CAISPTGQFLNEQYF.

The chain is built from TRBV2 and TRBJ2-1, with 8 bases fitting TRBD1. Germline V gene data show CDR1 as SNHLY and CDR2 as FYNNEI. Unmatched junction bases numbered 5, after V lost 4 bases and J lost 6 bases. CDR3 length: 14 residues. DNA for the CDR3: TGTGCCAGCAGTGCGGACAGGGTGGTCAATGAGCAGTTCTTC. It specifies CASSADRVVNEQFF.

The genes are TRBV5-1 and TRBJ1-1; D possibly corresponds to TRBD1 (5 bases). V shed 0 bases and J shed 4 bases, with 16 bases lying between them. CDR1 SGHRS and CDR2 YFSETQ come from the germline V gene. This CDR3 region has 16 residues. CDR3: CASSLGQSDRGTEAFF. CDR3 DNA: TGCGCCAGCAGCTTGGGGCAATCGGATAGGGGCACTGAAGCTTTCTTT.

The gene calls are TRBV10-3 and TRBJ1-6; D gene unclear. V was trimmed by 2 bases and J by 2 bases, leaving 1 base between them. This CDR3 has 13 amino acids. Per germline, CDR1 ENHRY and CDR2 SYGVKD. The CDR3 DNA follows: TGTGCCATCAGTGAGGCCTATAATTCACCCCTCCACTTT. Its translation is CAISEAYNSPLHF.

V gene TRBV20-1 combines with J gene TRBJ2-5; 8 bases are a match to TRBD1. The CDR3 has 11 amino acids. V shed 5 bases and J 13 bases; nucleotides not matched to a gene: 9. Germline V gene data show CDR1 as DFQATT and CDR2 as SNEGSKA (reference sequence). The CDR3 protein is CSAPTRQGTYF. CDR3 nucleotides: TGCAGTGCTCCAACACGACAGGGGACGTACTTC.

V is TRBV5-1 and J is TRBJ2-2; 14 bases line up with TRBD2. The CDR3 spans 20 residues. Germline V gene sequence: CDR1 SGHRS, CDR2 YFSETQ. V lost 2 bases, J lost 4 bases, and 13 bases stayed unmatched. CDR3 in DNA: TGCGCCAGCAGCTTAATCGGACTAGCGGGGGGCACATGGAGCACCGGGGAGCTGTTTTTT. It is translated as CASSLIGLAGGTWSTGELFF.

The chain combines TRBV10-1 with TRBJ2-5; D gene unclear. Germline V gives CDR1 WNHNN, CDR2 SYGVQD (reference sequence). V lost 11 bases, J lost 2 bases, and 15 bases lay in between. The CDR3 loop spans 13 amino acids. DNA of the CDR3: TGCGCCTGCATCACCTCCCCACAAGAGACCCAGTACTTC. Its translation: CACITSPQETQYF.

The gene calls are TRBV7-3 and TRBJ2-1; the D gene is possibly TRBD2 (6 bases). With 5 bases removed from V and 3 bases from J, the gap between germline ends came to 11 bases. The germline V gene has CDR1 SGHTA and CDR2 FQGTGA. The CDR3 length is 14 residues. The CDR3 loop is CASSTSTSYNEQFF. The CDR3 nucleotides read TGTGCCAGCAGCACCTCGACTAGCTACAATGAGCAGTTCTTC.

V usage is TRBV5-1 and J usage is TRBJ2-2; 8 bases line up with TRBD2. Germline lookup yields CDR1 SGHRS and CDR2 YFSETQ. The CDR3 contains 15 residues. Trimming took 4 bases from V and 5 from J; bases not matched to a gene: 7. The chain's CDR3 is CASSVSGDQTGELFF. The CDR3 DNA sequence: TGCGCCAGCAGCGTTAGCGGGGATCAGACCGGGGAGCTGTTTTTT.

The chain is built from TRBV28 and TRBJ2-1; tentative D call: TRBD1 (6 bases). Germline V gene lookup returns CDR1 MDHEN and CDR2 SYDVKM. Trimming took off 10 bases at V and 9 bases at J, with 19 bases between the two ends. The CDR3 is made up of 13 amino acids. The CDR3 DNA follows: TGTGCCACCTGGTCTACAGGGCGGATTGAGCAGTTCTTC. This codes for CATWSTGRIEQFF.

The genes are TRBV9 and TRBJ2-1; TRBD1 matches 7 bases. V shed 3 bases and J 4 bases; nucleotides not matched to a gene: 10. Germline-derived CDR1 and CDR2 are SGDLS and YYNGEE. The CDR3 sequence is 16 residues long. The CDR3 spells CASSAGPGTAYNEQFF. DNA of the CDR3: TGTGCCAGCAGCGCGGGACCCGGGACAGCATACAATGAGCAGTTCTTC.

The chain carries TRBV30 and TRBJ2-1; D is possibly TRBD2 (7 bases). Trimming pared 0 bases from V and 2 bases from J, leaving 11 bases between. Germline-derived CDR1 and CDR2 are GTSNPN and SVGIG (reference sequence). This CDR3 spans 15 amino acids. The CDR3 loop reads CAWSVGGGAYNEQFF. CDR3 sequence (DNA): TGTGCCTGGAGTGTAGGAGGGGGGGCCTACAATGAGCAGTTCTTC. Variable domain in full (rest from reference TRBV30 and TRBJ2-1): SQTIHQWPATLVQPVGSPLSLECTVEGTSNPNLYWYRQAAGRGLQLLFYSVGIGQISSEVPQNLSASRPQDRQFILSSKKLLLSDSGFYLCAWSVGGGAYNEQFFGPGTRLTVL.

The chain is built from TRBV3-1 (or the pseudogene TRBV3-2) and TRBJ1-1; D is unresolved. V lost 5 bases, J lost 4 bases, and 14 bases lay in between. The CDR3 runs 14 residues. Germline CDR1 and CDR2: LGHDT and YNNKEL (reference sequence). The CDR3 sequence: CASSFTVGPTEAFF. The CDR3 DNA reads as TGTGCCAGCAGCTTCACAGTGGGTCCCACTGAAGCTTTCTTT.

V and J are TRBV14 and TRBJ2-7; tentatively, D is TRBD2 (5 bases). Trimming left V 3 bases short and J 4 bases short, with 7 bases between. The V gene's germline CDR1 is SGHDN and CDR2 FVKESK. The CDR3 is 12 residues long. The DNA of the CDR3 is TGTGCCAGCAGCCAGGACTTTTACGAGCAGTACTTC. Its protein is CASSQDFYEQYF. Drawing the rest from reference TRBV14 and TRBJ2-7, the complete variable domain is EAGVTQFPSHSVIEKGQTVTLRCDPISGHDNLYWYRRVMGKEIKFLLHFVKESKQDESGMPNNRFLAERTGGTYSTLKVQPAELEDSGVYFCASSQDFYEQYFGPGTRLTVT.

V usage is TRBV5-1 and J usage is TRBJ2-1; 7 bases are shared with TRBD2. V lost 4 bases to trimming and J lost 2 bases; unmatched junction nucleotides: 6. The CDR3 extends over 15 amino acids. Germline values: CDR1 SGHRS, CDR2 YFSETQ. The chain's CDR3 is CASSQRTRTYNEQFF. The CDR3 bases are TGCGCCAGCAGCCAACGGACTAGAACCTACAATGAGCAGTTCTTC.

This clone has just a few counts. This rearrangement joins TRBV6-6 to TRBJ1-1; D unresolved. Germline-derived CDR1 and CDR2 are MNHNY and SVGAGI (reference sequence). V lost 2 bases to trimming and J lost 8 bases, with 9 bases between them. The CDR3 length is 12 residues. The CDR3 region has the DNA TGTGCCAGCAGTTACGATCCTAAGGAAGCTTTCTTT. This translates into CASSYDPKEAFF.

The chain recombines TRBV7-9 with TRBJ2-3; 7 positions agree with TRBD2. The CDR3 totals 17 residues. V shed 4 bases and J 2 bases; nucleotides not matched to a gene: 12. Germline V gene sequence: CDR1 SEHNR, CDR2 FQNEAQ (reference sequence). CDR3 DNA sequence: TGTGCCAGCAGCTCACCCCCAACGGGGGGAATCACAGATACGCAGTATTTT. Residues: CASSSPPTGGITDTQYF. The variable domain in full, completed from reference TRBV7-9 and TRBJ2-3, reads DTGVSQNPRHKITKRGQNVTFRCDPISEHNRLYWYRQTLGQGPEFLTYFQNEAQLEKSRLLSDRFSAERPKGSFSTLEIQRTEQGDSAMYLCASSSPPTGGITDTQYFGPGTRLTVL.

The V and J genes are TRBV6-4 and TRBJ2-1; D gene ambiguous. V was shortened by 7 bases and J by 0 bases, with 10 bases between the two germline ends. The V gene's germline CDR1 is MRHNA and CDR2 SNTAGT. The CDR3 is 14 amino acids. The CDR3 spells CASIRLSSYNEQFF. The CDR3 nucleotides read TGTGCCAGCATCCGGTTAAGCTCCTACAATGAGCAGTTCTTC.

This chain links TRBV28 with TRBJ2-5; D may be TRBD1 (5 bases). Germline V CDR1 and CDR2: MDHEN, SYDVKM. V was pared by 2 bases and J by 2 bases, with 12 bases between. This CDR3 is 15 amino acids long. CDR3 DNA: TGTGCCAGCAGTTTAAACTTTCGGACACAAGAGACCCAGTACTTC. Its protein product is CASSLNFRTQETQYF.

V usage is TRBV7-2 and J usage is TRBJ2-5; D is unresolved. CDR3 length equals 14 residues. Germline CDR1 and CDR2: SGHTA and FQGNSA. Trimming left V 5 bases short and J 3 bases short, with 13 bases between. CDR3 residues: CASSQTSGEETQYF. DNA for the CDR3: TGTGCCAGCAGCCAGACTTCTGGGGAAGAGACCCAGTACTTC.

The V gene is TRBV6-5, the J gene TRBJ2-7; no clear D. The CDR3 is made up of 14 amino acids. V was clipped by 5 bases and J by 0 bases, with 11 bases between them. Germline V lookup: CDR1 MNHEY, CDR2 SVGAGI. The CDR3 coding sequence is TGTGCCAGCAGTACCGTTGGAGTCTCCTACGAGCAGTACTTC. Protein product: CASSTVGVSYEQYF.